The 28 T cell receptor beta chains presented below share a single source sample, sequenced in a study of type 1 and type 2 diabetes patients. Amplification started from genomic DNA. Amplification of the beta chain CDR3 used 30 forward and 13 reverse multiplex primers. Using its own MiXCR run on the multiplex PCR reads, TCRdb lists one record per CDR3 protein. The table shows 280,000 or so distinct CDR3 sequences, with roughly 48% occurring only once. Sequencing was carried out using peripheral blood mononuclear cells (PBMCs). These receptors all come from a man between 18 and 29 years old with type 2 diabetes.

This chain links TRBV12-3 or TRBV12-4 with TRBJ2-1; tentative D call: TRBD2 (5 bases). V lost 7 bases, J lost 4 bases, and 11 bases lay in between. This CDR3 spans 13 amino acids. The CDR3 reads CASMDSNYNEQFF. CDR3 DNA sequence: TGTGCCAGCATGGACTCCAATTACAATGAGCAGTTCTTC.

For the CDR3, the DNA is TGTGCCAGCTCACCTGGACAGGCTATTTCACCCCTCCACTTT. It yields the protein CASSPGQAISPLHF. The gene calls are TRBV18 and TRBJ1-6; TRBD1 aligns across 7 bases. V shed 3 bases, J shed 9 bases, and the junction held 5 bases outside the gene matches. The CDR3 covers 14 residues. The germline V gene has CDR1 KGHSH and CDR2 LQKENI.

As for this clonotype: At one of its ends the junction is not consistent with the germline gene, which may arise from a read error. The chain is built from TRBV7-2 and TRBJ2-5, with D unresolved. Germline CDR1 and CDR2: SGHTA and FQGNSA. The CDR3 sequence is 12 residues long. CDR3 region: CANSRPQETQYF. CDR3 coding DNA: TGTGCCAACAGCCGTCCACAAGAGACCCAGTACTTC.

The chain recombines TRBV19 with TRBJ1-5; D call uncertain. The CDR3 runs 15 residues. V lost 6 bases and J lost 1, with 13 bases in between. CDR1 and CDR2 from the germline V gene are LNHDA and SQIVND (reference sequence). CDR3 region: CASRLGRESNQPQHF. In nucleotides, the CDR3 is TGTGCCAGTAGACTCGGCCGGGAGAGCAATCAGCCCCAGCATTTT.

This clonotype was observed a few times. This chain links TRBV7-3 with TRBJ2-3, with 8 bases matching TRBD2. The CDR3 is 15 amino acids. The germline V gene encodes CDR1 SGHTA and CDR2 FQGTGA. V dropped 2 bases and J dropped 8; count of bases not matched to a gene: 9. CDR3 sequence: CASSLLAGGLATQYF. DNA for the CDR3: TGTGCCAGCAGCTTATTGGCGGGGGGCCTAGCTACGCAGTATTTT. The full variable domain, rest sourced from reference TRBV7-3 and TRBJ2-3, is GAGVSQTPSNKVTEKGKYVELRCDPISGHTALYWYRQSLGQGPEFLIYFQGTGAADDSGLPNDRFFAVRPEGSVSTLKIQRTERGDSAVYLCASSLLAGGLATQYFGPGTRLTVL.

The genes are TRBV30 and TRBJ2-5, with 7 nucleotides matching TRBD2. Germline V gene sequence: CDR1 GTSNPN, CDR2 SVGIG (reference sequence). This CDR3 is built from 15 residues. The junction had 13 bases not matched to a gene; V was cut back by 4 bases and J by 5 bases. CDR3 amino acids: CAWKLPWTSLETQYF. The DNA for the CDR3 is TGTGCCTGGAAGCTACCCTGGACTAGTCTGGAGACCCAGTACTTC.

This clonotype was seen ten or more times. This chain connects TRBV2 to TRBJ2-7; TRBD1 matches at 8 bases. The trim removed 6 bases at V and 5 bases at J, leaving 9 bases unmatched. The CDR3 is 14 residues long. Germline CDR1 SNHLY, CDR2 FYNNEI. The CDR3 loop reads CASRGRTGQDEQYF. CDR3 DNA sequence: TGTGCCAGCAGAGGCCGGACAGGGCAGGACGAGCAGTACTTC.

V and J are TRBV4-2 and TRBJ2-1; TRBD2 is a possible D gene (5 bases). V was cut by 5 bases and J by 0 bases, with 17 bases left in between. The CDR3 length is 17 residues. From germline, CDR1 is LGHNA and CDR2 YNFKEQ. In nucleotides, the CDR3 is TGTGCCAGCAGCTCTCAAGCGGCCTTGACCTCCTACAATGAGCAGTTCTTC. Translating it yields CASSSQAALTSYNEQFF.

This clonotype was observed a handful of times. This chain links TRBV7-3 with TRBJ1-6; D not certain. Trimming cost V 1 base and J 0 bases, with 10 bases left between them. The CDR3 runs 17 residues. CDR1 is SGHTA and CDR2 is FQGTGA in the germline V gene. DNA for the CDR3: TGTGCCAGCAGCTTAAGAGGAGTTGGCTCCTATAATTCACCCCTCCACTTT. Protein sequence: CASSLRGVGSYNSPLHF.

This clonotype was recorded a few times. V and J are TRBV12-5 and TRBJ2-7; D unresolved. The germline gives CDR1 LGHNT, CDR2 FRNRAP. The CDR3 consists of 14 residues. Trimming pared 7 bases from V and 4 bases from J, leaving 17 bases between. The CDR3, as DNA: TGTGCTAGTGCCCACGTCTCGGGTTCGTACGAGCAGTACTTC. It is translated as CASAHVSGSYEQYF.

In its sample, this clonotype was seen once. The chain combines TRBV27 with TRBJ2-7; TRBD2 matches 12 bases. The DNA end is a closer match to TRBJ2-5, so the J assignment may be wrong. Germline CDR1 is MNHEY and CDR2 is SMNVEV (reference sequence). The CDR3 has 15 amino acids. The DNA of the CDR3 is TGTGCCAGCAGACAACGACTAGCGGGGGCGGAGACCCAGTACTTC. Translating gives CASRQRLAGAETQYF.

V gene TRBV10-3 combines with J gene TRBJ1-5; D not certain. V was cut by 6 bases and J by 4 bases, with 13 bases left in between. The CDR3 contains 14 residues. The germline CDR1 and CDR2 sequences are ENHRY and SYGVKD. In DNA, the CDR3 is TGTGCCATCAGCGACGAAAGTATGAATCAGCCCCAGCATTTT. Its translation: CAISDESMNQPQHF.

The chain employs TRBV6-5 and TRBJ1-6, with D possibly matching TRBD1 (5 bases). Germline CDR1 reads MNHEY; CDR2 reads SVGAGI. V lost 1 base, J lost 0 bases, and 13 bases lay in between. CDR3 length: 18 amino acids. CDR3 DNA sequence: TGTGCCAGCAGTTACTTTAGGGACTTGAGCTCCTATAATTCACCCCTCCACTTT. Amino acids: CASSYFRDLSSYNSPLHF.

This chain links TRBV28 with TRBJ1-1; 8 bases line up with TRBD1. The germline V gene has CDR1 MDHEN and CDR2 SYDVKM. V was pared by 11 bases and J by 1 base, with 6 bases of the junction left unmatched. The CDR3 has 13 residues. This CDR3 is CALKGQENTEAFF. The CDR3 nucleotides read TGTGCCCTGAAGGGACAGGAGAACACTGAAGCTTTCTTT.

This clonotype was picked up many times. The J gene is TRBJ1-4, the V gene TRBV10-3, with TRBD1 matching over 8 bases. Per the germline V gene, CDR1 is ENHRY and CDR2 is SYGVKD. This CDR3 has 14 amino acids. The junction had 14 bases not matched to a gene; V was cut back by 10 bases and J by 10 bases. As DNA, the CDR3 is TGTGCCACCTACAAGGGACAGGATCAAGGAAAACTGTTTTTT. Translation: CATYKGQDQGKLFF.

The chain carries TRBV10-3 and TRBJ2-7; possibly TRBD1 for D (5 bases). The CDR3 covers 14 residues. V shed 5 bases and J shed 0 bases, with 11 bases lying between them. The germline gives CDR1 ENHRY, CDR2 SYGVKD. The CDR3 DNA sequence: TGTGCCATCAGTACACAGGAGAGCTCCTACGAGCAGTACTTC. It specifies CAISTQESSYEQYF.

The chain carries TRBV20-1 and TRBJ2-5; 7 bases align to TRBD2. The V and J ends lost 3 bases and 1 base, in that order; junction bases with no gene match: 5. The length of the CDR3 is 14 residues. Germline V gene lookup returns CDR1 DFQATT and CDR2 SNEGSKA (reference sequence). CDR3 sequence: CSASWAGVQETQYF. As DNA, the CDR3 is TGCAGTGCTAGTTGGGCGGGGGTCCAAGAGACCCAGTACTTC.

Many counts were recorded for this clonotype. The V call is TRBV19, the J call TRBJ2-2, with a weak D call TRBD2 (6 bases). Germline CDR1 LNHDA, CDR2 SQIVND (reference sequence). This CDR3 is built from 16 residues. Trimming took 9 bases from V and 4 from J, leaving 21 bases between them. CDR3 protein: CASRKGGVKSTGELFF. The DNA for the CDR3 is TGTGCCAGCCGAAAGGGCGGGGTAAAGAGCACCGGGGAGCTGTTTTTT.

The chain links TRBV20-1 to TRBJ1-1; 9 nucleotides agree with TRBD1. The length of the CDR3 is 15 residues. The V and J ends lost 5 bases and 3 bases, in that order; junction bases with no gene match: 10. Germline CDR1 reads DFQATT; CDR2 reads SNEGSKA (reference sequence). Here the CDR3 reads CSAPTGTGSDTEAFF. The CDR3 nucleotides are TGCAGTGCTCCAACCGGGACAGGGAGCGACACTGAAGCTTTCTTT.

In this sample, this clonotype turned up many times. The chain couples TRBV15 to TRBJ1-5; D gene unclear. The germline V gene has CDR1 LNHNV and CDR2 YYDKDF (reference sequence). The CDR3 is made up of 16 amino acids. With 7 bases removed from V and 0 bases from J, the gap between germline ends came to 16 bases. CDR3 in DNA: TGTGCCACCACCCCGGACCGCCACCTTAGCAATCAGCCCCAGCATTTT. It translates to CATTPDRHLSNQPQHF.

V is TRBV6-5 and J is TRBJ1-4, with unresolved D. From germline, CDR1 is MNHEY and CDR2 SVGAGI. Deletions cut 0 bases from V and 7 bases from J, with 12 bases between. The CDR3 runs 15 residues. CDR3 amino acids: CASSYSGMNGEKLFF. The CDR3 bases are TGTGCCAGCAGTTACTCAGGGATGAACGGTGAAAAACTGTTTTTT.

The chain recombines TRBV24-1 with TRBJ2-1; 8 positions match TRBD2. J lost 10 bases, V lost 2 bases, and 3 bases had no gene match. There are 13 residues in the CDR3. The germline V gene encodes CDR1 KGHDR and CDR2 SFDVKD. The CDR3 DNA follows: TGTGCCACCAGTGATTCCTTAGCGGGAGAGCAGTTCTTC. It yields the protein CATSDSLAGEQFF.

This clonotype has only a few counts. Germline is not matched at one junction end, which may reflect a read error. The chain carries TRBV30 and TRBJ2-1, with 13 bases aligning to TRBD2. CDR3 length equals 15 residues. The germline gives CDR1 GTSNPN, CDR2 SVGIG (reference sequence). The CDR3 sequence: CAWSVSRTSGSRVIF. Here the CDR3 DNA reads TGTGCCTGGAGTGTATCGAGGACTAGCGGGAGTCGGGTAATCTTC.

This clonotype has a handful of counts. The rearrangement links TRBV7-2 to TRBJ1-2; 9 positions agree with TRBD1. The CDR3 length is 11 residues. V was clipped by 10 bases and J by 7 bases; unmatched bases: 4. Germline V gene sequence: CDR1 SGHTA, CDR2 FQGNSA. DNA for the CDR3: TGTGCCACCGGGACAGGGCTTGGCTACACCTTC. It is translated as CATGTGLGYTF. Full variable domain (remainder filled in from reference TRBV7-2 and TRBJ1-2): GAGVSQSPSNKVTEKGKDVELRCDPISGHTALYWYRQSLGQGLEFLIYFQGNSAPDKSGLPSDRFSAERTGGSVSTLTIQRTQQEDSAVYLCATGTGLGYTFGSGTRLTVV.

This clonotype was observed a handful of times. The chain recombines TRBV28 with TRBJ2-7; D is unclear. V was clipped by 2 bases and J by 0 bases, with 8 bases between them. The germline gives CDR1 MDHEN, CDR2 SYDVKM. This CDR3 region has 14 residues. The CDR3 nucleotides are TGTGCCAGCAGTTTACGTGGTTTCTCCTACGAGCAGTACTTC. Protein: CASSLRGFSYEQYF.

There are a few counts of this clonotype. This chain links TRBV11-2 with TRBJ1-2; maybe TRBD1 (5 bases). Between the trimmed V and J ends, which lost 5 bases and 8 bases, there was a span of 15 bases. The length of the CDR3 is 13 residues. Germline assignment: CDR1 SGHAT and CDR2 FQNNGV. The CDR3 here is CASSGRDLRGYTF. CDR3 nucleotides: TGTGCCAGCAGCGGCCGGGACCTGCGGGGCTACACCTTC.

This clonotype has only a few counts. The chain carries TRBV2 and TRBJ1-2; D not certain. Deletions cut 8 bases from V and 2 bases from J, with 15 bases between. CDR3 size: 14 residues. Germline CDR1 reads SNHLY; CDR2 reads FYNNEI. The CDR3 reads CASVGETLNYGYTF. The CDR3 DNA follows: TGTGCCAGCGTCGGGGAAACTCTGAACTATGGCTACACCTTC. The full variable domain, completed using reference TRBV2 and TRBJ1-2, is EPEVTQTPSHQVTQMGQEVILRCVPISNHLYFYWYRQILGQKVEFLVSFYNNEISEKSEIFDDQFSVERPDGSNFTLKIRSTKLEDSAMYFCASVGETLNYGYTFGSGTRLTVV.

The chain is built from TRBV5-1 and TRBJ2-5, with 10 nucleotides matching TRBD1. CDR1 and CDR2 (germline): SGHRS, YFSETQ. The V and J ends lost 6 bases and 2 bases, in that order; junction bases with no gene match: 4. The CDR3 extends over 14 amino acids. The CDR3 here is CASNRQGAQETQYF. The CDR3 region has the DNA TGCGCCAGCAACCGACAGGGGGCGCAAGAGACCCAGTACTTC.